Sequencing of this T cell receptor beta chain was carried out in a study of shared clonotypes between healthy human individuals. Investigators spread the genomic DNA of each subset evenly over several immunoSEQ plates. TCRdb keeps only in-frame clones here, not all; method: immunoSEQ multiplex PCR. Of hundreds of thousands of clones listed, less than 96% are singletons. This CDR3 region has 19 residues. CDR1 is SEHNR and CDR2 is FQNEAQ in the germline V gene (reference sequence). The specimen was naive CD4+ T cells sorted from blood. Noted subset: CD45RA+ positively selected. The sequence derives from a woman aged 25-40 years in good health. V and J are TRBV7-9 and TRBJ2-5, with 11 bases identical to TRBD2. The J call is uncertain, as TRBJ2-7 better fits the DNA end. The CDR3 DNA reads as TGTGCCAGCAGCTTAGGTCTAGCGGGGGGCCGCCGAAGCTCCTACGAGCAGTACTTC. It encodes CASSLGLAGGRRSSYEQYF.